The 20 T cell receptor beta chains below come from one sample, sequenced in a study of OX40 agonist ivuxolimab in advanced cancers. Libraries came from the immunoSEQ multiplex PCR assay. In TCRdb, the immuneACCESS table is reduced to in-frame sequences with V and J assigned. These tables do not hold every clone; where another copy was compared, an unresolved V gene accounts for under half, and the others remain unexplained. The sample records about 45,000 clones, 80% of which are singletons. Under 11% of the sample belongs to the ten largest clones. Material: CD4+ or CD8+ T cells sorted from blood, obtained in a trial of the OX40 agonist ivuxolimab. The receptors here all came from an adult with an advanced solid tumor such as melanoma, head and neck, liver or kidney cancer.

V is TRBV6-5 and J is TRBJ1-4; D is ambiguous. The CDR3 is 14 residues long. Germline-derived CDR1 and CDR2 are MNHEY and SVGAGI. The V end lost 1 base, the J end lost 4 bases, and 7 bases lay between the germline ends. Here the CDR3 reads CASSYFGYNEKLFF. The CDR3, as DNA: TGTGCCAGCAGTTACTTCGGATATAATGAAAAACTGTTTTTT.

The chain recombines TRBV10-3 with TRBJ2-7; 14 bases map to TRBD2. Unmatched junction bases numbered 13, after V lost 10 bases and J lost 2 bases. The CDR3 is 17 amino acids. The germline V gene has CDR1 ENHRY and CDR2 SYGVKD. The CDR3 protein is CATLPGLAGVIPYEQYF. In nucleotides, the CDR3 is TGTGCCACCCTGCCGGGACTAGCGGGAGTAATTCCCTACGAGCAGTACTTC.

J is TRBJ2-2 and V is TRBV4-3; D remains ambiguous. The germline CDR1 and CDR2 sequences are LGHNA and YSLEER. The CDR3 extends over 14 amino acids. V was pared by 0 bases and J by 5 bases, with 7 bases between. The DNA for the CDR3 is TGCGCCAGCAGCCAAGACGAAGCGACCGGGGAGCTGTTTTTT. This encodes CASSQDEATGELFF.

This clone appeared a few times. This chain joins TRBV7-8 and TRBJ2-1; 12 nucleotides agree with TRBD2. J gave up 0 bases and V 3 bases, and 3 bases lay outside the gene matches. The CDR3 extends over 17 amino acids. Germline values: CDR1 SGHVS, CDR2 FQNEAQ. This chain's CDR3 is CASSFLAGGISYNEQFF. The CDR3, as DNA: TGTGCCAGCAGCTTCCTAGCGGGAGGGATCTCCTACAATGAGCAGTTCTTC. The whole variable domain, filled in from reference TRBV7-8 and TRBJ2-1, reads GAGVSQSPRYKVAKRGQDVALRCDPISGHVSLFWYQQALGQGPEFLTYFQNEAQLDKSGLPSDRFFAERPEGSVSTLKIQRTQQEDSAVYLCASSFLAGGISYNEQFFGPGTRLTVL.

This clone was seen just once. The CDR3 loop is CASSRDMNTEAFF. CDR3 in DNA: TGTGCCAGCAGTCGGGATATGAACACTGAAGCTTTCTTT. The chain uses TRBV7-9 and TRBJ1-1; D not certain. The CDR3 spans 13 residues. Germline V gene lookup returns CDR1 SEHNR and CDR2 FQNEAQ (reference sequence). Deletions cut 6 bases from V and 0 bases from J, with 8 bases between.

In the case of this clone: The sample has other DNA sequences that encode this CDR3 too. The chain combines TRBV7-8 with TRBJ2-7, with D unresolved. Germline CDR1 reads SGHVS; CDR2 reads FQNEAQ. Trimming removed 5 bases at V and 3 bases at J, with 11 bases between. The CDR3 sequence is 13 residues long. Here the CDR3 DNA reads TGTGCCAGCAGCCCACCGCTTATCTACGAGCAGTACTTC. It codes for CASSPPLIYEQYF.

The J gene is TRBJ1-5, the V gene TRBV28; D remains ambiguous. The germline CDR1 and CDR2 sequences are MDHEN and SYDVKM. Between the trimmed V and J ends, which lost 10 bases and 2 bases, there was a span of 15 bases. The CDR3 extends over 14 amino acids. CDR3 nucleotide sequence: TGTGCCACCTCGCGGGGTAGGGGCAATCAGCCCCAGCATTTT. It encodes CATSRGRGNQPQHF.

This clone occurred once. The V call is TRBV30, the J call TRBJ2-7; TRBD1 aligns across 9 bases. After removal of 5 bases from V and 3 bases from J, the junction contained 8 bases not matched to a gene. The CDR3 sequence is 14 residues long. In germline, CDR1 is GTSNPN, CDR2 SVGIG (reference sequence). The CDR3 sequence is CAWLPPGQGYEQYF. The CDR3 DNA follows: TGTGCCTGGCTACCCCCGGGACAGGGCTACGAGCAGTACTTC.

The V gene is TRBV10-3, the J gene TRBJ2-5; a weak D match, TRBD2 (6 bases). Matching the DNA end better, TRBJ2-7 makes the J call doubtful. Looked up from germline, CDR1 is ENHRY and CDR2 is SYGVKD. This CDR3 comprises 11 residues. This CDR3 reads CATGASYEQYF. Written as DNA, the CDR3 is TGTGCCACGGGAGCGTCCTACGAGCAGTACTTC.

This clone showed up just once. This chain links TRBV7-2 with TRBJ1-1, with TRBD1 as a possible D gene (6 bases). V was pared by 5 bases and J by 1 base, with 20 bases between. The CDR3 has 17 residues. The germline V gene has CDR1 SGHTA and CDR2 FQGNSA. In DNA form, the CDR3 reads TGTGCCAGCAGCCCGAGGCCAGGGGTTTCGGGGAACACTGAAGCTTTCTTT. Translation gives CASSPRPGVSGNTEAFF.

This clone was observed a handful of times. This sequence joins TRBV4-1 and TRBJ1-4; 12 bases match TRBD1. The germline V gene encodes CDR1 MGHRA and CDR2 YSYEKL. V lost 4 bases to trimming and J lost 8 bases; unmatched junction nucleotides: 5. This CDR3 contains 15 residues. The CDR3 reads CASSPAGTGGEKLFF. The CDR3 bases are TGCGCCAGCAGCCCGGCAGGGACAGGGGGCGAAAAACTGTTTTTT.

This chain joins TRBV19 and TRBJ1-1; D is unclear. Germline V gene sequence: CDR1 LNHDA, CDR2 SQIVND (reference sequence). The V end lost 3 bases, the J end lost 3 bases, and 8 bases lay between the germline ends. The CDR3 covers 13 residues. The CDR3 is CASSIGEYTEAFF. The CDR3 DNA reads TGTGCCAGTAGTATTGGAGAGTACACTGAAGCTTTCTTT.

In nucleotides, the CDR3 is TGCGCCAGCAGCTTCAACAATGAGCAGTTCTTC. Translating gives CASSFNNEQFF. The rearrangement joins TRBV5-1 to TRBJ2-1; D remains unclear. CDR3 length: 11 amino acids. Trimming took off 2 bases at V and 5 bases at J, with 2 bases between the two ends. Germline CDR1 SGHRS, CDR2 YFSETQ. Full variable domain (rest looked up from reference TRBV5-1 and TRBJ2-1): KAGVTQTPRYLIKTRGQQVTLSCSPISGHRSVSWYQQTPGQGLQFLFEYFSETQRNKGNFPGRFSGRQFSNSRSEMNVSTLELGDSALYLCASSFNNEQFFGPGTRLTVL.

The rearrangement links TRBV5-8 to TRBJ2-3, with 13 bases lining up with TRBD2. This CDR3 has 16 residues. V trimming: 3 bases; J trimming: 2 bases; junction bases outside the gene matches: 3. Germline V CDR1 and CDR2: SGHTS, YDEGEE. CDR3 loop: CASSSGLAGDTDTQYF. The CDR3 nucleotides read TGTGCCAGCAGCTCCGGACTAGCGGGGGACACAGATACGCAGTATTTT.

This clone has only a few counts. This chain joins TRBV28 and TRBJ1-2; D gene unclear. CDR3 size: 14 residues. Germline assignment: CDR1 MDHEN and CDR2 SYDVKM. V was shortened by 2 bases and J by 5 bases, with 12 bases between the two germline ends. In nucleotides, the CDR3 is TGTGCCAGCAGTTTAATTCCGGTAACTTATGGCTACACCTTC. It encodes CASSLIPVTYGYTF.

The chain couples TRBV7-2 to TRBJ2-7; no clear D. CDR1 and CDR2 from the germline V gene are SGHTA and FQGNSA. The ends were cut back, 1 base at V and 2 bases at J, with 6 bases in the middle. The CDR3 has 13 residues. The CDR3 sequence: CASSLDPTYEQYF. Here the CDR3 DNA reads TGTGCCAGCAGCTTAGATCCAACCTACGAGCAGTACTTC.

This chain connects TRBV28 to TRBJ1-1; 7 positions agree with TRBD1. Germline values: CDR1 MDHEN, CDR2 SYDVKM. The ends lost 4 bases at V and 5 bases at J; junction bases unmatched: 10. CDR3 length: 15 residues. The CDR3 region is CASSSPGQGETEAFF. The CDR3 nucleotides are TGTGCCAGCAGTTCCCCTGGGCAGGGGGAGACTGAAGCTTTCTTT.

This chain connects TRBV7-9 to TRBJ2-5; either TRBD1 or TRBD2 may fit D (5 bases each). Trimming pared 0 bases from V and 4 bases from J, leaving 12 bases between. Germline V gene sequence: CDR1 SEHNR, CDR2 FQNEAQ (reference sequence). The CDR3 has 15 residues. The CDR3 region is CASSLAGLGGETQYF. DNA of the CDR3: TGTGCCAGCAGCTTAGCGGGCCTTGGGGGAGAGACCCAGTACTTC. Using reference TRBV7-9 and TRBJ2-5 for the parts outside the CDR3, the full variable domain is DTGVSQNPRHKITKRGQNVTFRCDPISEHNRLYWYRQTLGQGPEFLTYFQNEAQLEKSRLLSDRFSAERPKGSFSTLEIQRTEQGDSAMYLCASSLAGLGGETQYFGPGTRLLVL.

The chain has TRBV5-1 and TRBJ2-5; D might be TRBD2 (6 bases). The CDR3 has 15 residues. Germline values: CDR1 SGHRS, CDR2 YFSETQ. V was trimmed by 0 bases and J by 3 bases, leaving 12 bases between them. In DNA form, the CDR3 reads TGCGCCAGCAGCTTGGCCGGGAGAGTTGAAGAGACCCAGTACTTC. It translates to CASSLAGRVEETQYF.

The genes are TRBV5-1 and TRBJ2-6; the match to TRBD1 covers 7 bases. This CDR3 region has 16 residues. Germline loops: CDR1 SGHRS, CDR2 YFSETQ. V was clipped by 2 bases and J by 2 bases; unmatched bases: 4. CDR3 protein: CASSLQGNAGANVLTF. The CDR3 DNA reads TGCGCCAGCAGCTTACAGGGGAACGCTGGGGCCAACGTCCTGACTTTC.